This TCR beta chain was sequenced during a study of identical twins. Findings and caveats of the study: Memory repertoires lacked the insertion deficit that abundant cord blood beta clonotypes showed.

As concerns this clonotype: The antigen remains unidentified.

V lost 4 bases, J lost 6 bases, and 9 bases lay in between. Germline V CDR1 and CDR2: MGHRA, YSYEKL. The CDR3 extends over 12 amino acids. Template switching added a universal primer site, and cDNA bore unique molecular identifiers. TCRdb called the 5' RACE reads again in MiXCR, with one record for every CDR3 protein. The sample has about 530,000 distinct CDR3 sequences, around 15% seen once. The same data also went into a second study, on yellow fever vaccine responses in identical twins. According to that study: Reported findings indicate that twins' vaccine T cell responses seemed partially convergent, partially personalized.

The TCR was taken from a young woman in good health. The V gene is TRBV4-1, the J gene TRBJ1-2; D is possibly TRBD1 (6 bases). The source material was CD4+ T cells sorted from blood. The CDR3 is CASSPQGNGYTF. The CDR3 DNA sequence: TGCGCCAGCAGCCCACAGGGAAATGGCTACACCTTC.